The 15 T cell receptor beta chains below all came from one sample that was sequenced in a study of shared clonotypes between healthy human individuals. The repertoire was sequenced with immunoSEQ multiplex PCR; TCRdb's copy has only in-frame clones and lacks some. The profile shows 2 million to 2.5 million clones, 85% to 95% of them singletons. The specimen was naive CD4+ T cells from PBMCs. Subset specified: CD45RA+ positively selected. The receptors here all came from a man between 18 and 35 years old in good health. Some clones in this sample may be carry-over from other donors' samples.

The rearrangement links TRBV10-3 to TRBJ2-7; the D gene is possibly TRBD1 (6 bases). The CDR3 has 13 amino acids. V dropped 5 bases and J dropped 4 bases, with 12 bases sitting between them. CDR1 ENHRY and CDR2 SYGVKD come from the germline V gene. CDR3 bases: TGTGCCATCAGTACAGGGAGTTATTACGAGCAGTACTTC. Its protein product is CAISTGSYYEQYF.

The J gene is TRBJ1-1, the V gene TRBV6-6; weak D call: TRBD1 (5 bases). Trimming left V 6 bases short and J 0 bases short, with 8 bases between. This CDR3 region has 13 residues. The V gene's germline CDR1 is MNHNY and CDR2 SVGAGI (reference sequence). The CDR3: CASREDMNTEAFF. The CDR3 DNA reads TGTGCCAGCAGAGAGGACATGAACACTGAAGCTTTCTTT.

V is TRBV7-6 and J is TRBJ2-1; D possibly corresponds to TRBD2 (6 bases). V lost 5 bases, J lost 5 bases, and 19 bases lay in between. The CDR3 totals 16 residues. In germline, CDR1 is SGHVS, CDR2 FNYEAQ. As DNA, the CDR3 is TGTGCCAGCAGCCCGCCTAGCGCCAGACCCGACAATGAGCAGTTCTTC. Its translation is CASSPPSARPDNEQFF.

The V gene is TRBV7-9, the J gene TRBJ2-7; weak D call: TRBD2 (5 bases). The V end lost 2 bases, the J end lost 1 base, and 21 bases lay between the germline ends. Germline V gives CDR1 SEHNR, CDR2 FQNEAQ (reference sequence). The CDR3 is 18 amino acids. The CDR3 loop reads CASSLFGLRGVMSYEQYF. The CDR3 DNA is TGTGCCAGCAGCTTATTTGGTCTTCGGGGAGTTATGTCCTACGAGCAGTACTTC.

The chain has TRBV28 and TRBJ1-3; D is possibly TRBD1 (5 bases). Looked up from germline, CDR1 is MDHEN and CDR2 is SYDVKM. The CDR3 runs 17 residues. V was pared by 7 bases and J by 2 bases, with 21 bases between. CDR3 coding DNA: TGTGCCAGCACCACCCTCGGCGAGGGGAACCCTGGAAACACCATATATTTT. Translating gives CASTTLGEGNPGNTIYF. The variable domain in full, completed from reference TRBV28 and TRBJ1-3, reads DVKVTQSSRYLVKRTGEKVFLECVQDMDHENMFWYRQDPGLGLRLIYFSYDVKMKEKGDIPEGYSVSREKKERFSLILESASTNQTSMYLCASTTLGEGNPGNTIYFGEGSWLTVV.

A remark on this clone: Within the sample, other DNA sequences also encode this same CDR3. The V call is TRBV5-1, the J call TRBJ2-7, with D uncertain. Germline CDR1 reads SGHRS; CDR2 reads YFSETQ. Trimming shortened V by 1 base and J by 0 bases, and 8 bases separated the two germline ends. This CDR3 contains 14 residues. The chain's CDR3 is CASSLSGGSYEQYF. DNA for the CDR3: TGCGCCAGCAGCTTGTCGGGCGGCTCCTACGAGCAGTACTTC.

The chain combines TRBV4-1 with TRBJ2-3; no definite D call. In germline, CDR1 is MGHRA, CDR2 YSYEKL. V was cut by 3 bases and J by 4 bases, with 8 bases left in between. This CDR3 spans 13 amino acids. The CDR3 DNA follows: TGCGCCAGCAGCCAGCTCGTGGCAGATACGCAGTATTTT. Translation: CASSQLVADTQYF.

J is TRBJ2-1 and V is TRBV29-1; 14 nucleotides match TRBD2. The CDR3 loop spans 14 amino acids. CDR1 is SQVTM, CDR2 ANQGSEA, per germline. V lost 4 bases to trimming and J lost 6 bases; unmatched junction nucleotides: 2. CDR3 DNA sequence: TGCAGCGTTGCTGGACTAGCGGGAGGCAATGAGCAGTTCTTC. Amino acid sequence: CSVAGLAGGNEQFF.

The rearrangement uses TRBV28 and TRBJ1-2; TRBD1 matches 9 bases. V lost 5 bases and J lost 3; bases outside the gene matches: 10. Germline V lookup: CDR1 MDHEN, CDR2 SYDVKM. The CDR3 covers 16 residues. CDR3 DNA sequence: TGTGCCAGCAGTCCGTCCGGACAGGGGCGAGACTATGGCTACACCTTC. Amino acids: CASSPSGQGRDYGYTF.

The CDR3 sequence is CASSNLAGGNLNTGELFF. The CDR3 bases are TGTGCCAGCAGTAACCTAGCGGGAGGCAATCTAAACACCGGGGAGCTGTTTTTT. V usage is TRBV4-2 and J usage is TRBJ2-2, with 11 positions matching TRBD2. Trimming took 6 bases from V and 2 from J; bases not matched to a gene: 11. This CDR3 comprises 18 residues. The germline V gene encodes CDR1 LGHNA and CDR2 YNFKEQ.

The V call is TRBV5-1, the J call TRBJ2-7; 12 positions agree with TRBD1. CDR1 is SGHRS, CDR2 YFSETQ, per germline. There are 15 residues in the CDR3. J gave up 5 bases and V 4 bases, and 7 bases lay outside the gene matches. The CDR3: CASSPPGTGGHEQYF. CDR3 DNA: TGCGCCAGCAGCCCCCCCGGGACAGGGGGCCACGAGCAGTACTTC.

J is TRBJ2-3 and V is TRBV7-9; the D gene is possibly TRBD2 (6 bases). Germline CDR1 is SEHNR and CDR2 is FQNEAQ (reference sequence). V was pared by 3 bases and J by 0 bases, with 13 bases between. The CDR3 spans 16 residues. The CDR3: CASSFRRGSSTDTQYF. CDR3 nucleotides: TGTGCCAGCAGCTTCCGGAGGGGTTCGAGCACAGATACGCAGTATTTT.

This chain uses TRBV28 with TRBJ2-7; TRBD2 agrees at 10 bases. From germline, CDR1 is MDHEN and CDR2 SYDVKM. V gave up 3 bases and J gave up 3 bases; unmatched junction bases: 8. The CDR3 totals 16 residues. CDR3 coding DNA: TGTGCCAGCAGTTTCCCCCCTAGCGGGAGCCTCTACGAGCAGTACTTC. This sequence encodes CASSFPPSGSLYEQYF.

The V gene is TRBV29-1, the J gene TRBJ2-1; D might be TRBD1 (6 bases). CDR3 length: 11 amino acids. Trimming pared 4 bases from V and 7 bases from J, leaving 8 bases between. Germline loops: CDR1 SQVTM, CDR2 ANQGSEA. The CDR3 sequence is CSVATGNEQFF. The CDR3 DNA reads TGCAGCGTTGCCACAGGGAATGAGCAGTTCTTC.

The V gene is TRBV5-1, the J gene TRBJ2-1; 9 bases match TRBD2. The trim removed 4 bases at V and 10 bases at J, leaving 12 bases unmatched. The CDR3 consists of 15 residues. Germline CDR1 and CDR2: SGHRS and YFSETQ. CDR3 amino acids: CASSPDGTSRGEQFF. The CDR3 DNA sequence: TGCGCCAGCAGCCCGGATGGGACTAGCCGAGGGGAGCAGTTCTTC.